This T cell receptor beta chain was captured by sequencing in a study of blood T cells in healthy people across ages. Study conclusions and caveats: More naive CD4+ cells and higher diversity were found in long-lived than in aged donors. Roughly linear declines in TCR beta diversity per million T cells occurred with age.

From germline, CDR1 is MGHRA and CDR2 YSYEKL. The trim removed 0 bases at V and 7 bases at J, leaving 7 bases unmatched. CDR3 size: 17 residues. About this clonotype itself: What it binds is unknown.

The use of a sample-barcoded 5' primer and a J-beta primer mix characterized a second PCR of about 7 to 12 cycles. TCRdb reprocessed the 5' RACE reads with MiXCR, giving one entry per CDR3 protein. The data show about 1.4 million distinct CDR3 sequences, around 59% seen once. The chain combines TRBV4-1 with TRBJ2-1; 12 nucleotides line up with TRBD2. Material for sequencing was blood. The clonotype comes from a man aged 18-30 years in good health. In DNA, the CDR3 is TGCGCCAGCAGCCAAGATTTTTGGACTAGCGGGGTTAATGAGCAGTTCTTC. Amino acid sequence: CASSQDFWTSGVNEQFF.